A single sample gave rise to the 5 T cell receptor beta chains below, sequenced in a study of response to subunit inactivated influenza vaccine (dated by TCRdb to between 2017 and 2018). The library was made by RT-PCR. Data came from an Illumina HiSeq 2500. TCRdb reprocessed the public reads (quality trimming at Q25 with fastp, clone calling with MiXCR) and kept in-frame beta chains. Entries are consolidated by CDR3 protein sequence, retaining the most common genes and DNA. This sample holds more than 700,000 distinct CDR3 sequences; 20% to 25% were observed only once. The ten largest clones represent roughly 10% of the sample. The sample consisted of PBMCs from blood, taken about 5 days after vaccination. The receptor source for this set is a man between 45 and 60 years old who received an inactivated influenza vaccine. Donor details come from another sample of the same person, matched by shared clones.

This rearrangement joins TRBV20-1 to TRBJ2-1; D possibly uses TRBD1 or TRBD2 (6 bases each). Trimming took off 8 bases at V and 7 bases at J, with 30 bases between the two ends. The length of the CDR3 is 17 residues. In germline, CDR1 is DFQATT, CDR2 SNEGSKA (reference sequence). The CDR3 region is CSFTLGGGVERFNEQFF. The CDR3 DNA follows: TGCAGTTTCACATTGGGGGGCGGAGTTGAGAGGTTTAATGAGCAGTTCTTC.

The CDR3 DNA is TGCAGTGCTAAAACAGGGTTCGGCTCTGGAAACACCATATATTTT. Protein sequence: CSAKTGFGSGNTIYF. This sequence joins TRBV20-1 and TRBJ1-3; possibly TRBD1 for D (6 bases). The CDR3 runs to 15 residues. CDR1 and CDR2 (germline): DFQATT, SNEGSKA (reference sequence). V lost 4 bases and J 0 bases, leaving 13 bases between the germline ends.

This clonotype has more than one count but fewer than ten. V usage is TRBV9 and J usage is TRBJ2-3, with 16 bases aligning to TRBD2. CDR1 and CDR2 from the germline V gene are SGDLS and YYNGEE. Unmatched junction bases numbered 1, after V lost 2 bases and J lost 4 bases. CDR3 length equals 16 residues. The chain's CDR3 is CASSVGTSGRADTQYF. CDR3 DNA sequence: TGTGCCAGCAGCGTTGGGACTAGCGGGAGGGCAGATACGCAGTATTTT. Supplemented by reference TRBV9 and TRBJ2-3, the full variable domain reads DSGVTQTPKHLITATGQRVTLRCSPRSGDLSVYWYQQSLDQGLQFLIQYYNGEERAKGNILERFSAQQFPDLHSELNLSSLELGDSALYFCASSVGTSGRADTQYFGPGTRLTVL.

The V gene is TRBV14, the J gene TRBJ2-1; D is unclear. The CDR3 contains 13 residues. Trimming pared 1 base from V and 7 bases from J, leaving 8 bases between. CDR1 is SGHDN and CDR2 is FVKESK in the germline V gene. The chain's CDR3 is CASSQGPWNEQFF. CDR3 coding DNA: TGTGCCAGCAGCCAAGGCCCGTGGAATGAGCAGTTCTTC.

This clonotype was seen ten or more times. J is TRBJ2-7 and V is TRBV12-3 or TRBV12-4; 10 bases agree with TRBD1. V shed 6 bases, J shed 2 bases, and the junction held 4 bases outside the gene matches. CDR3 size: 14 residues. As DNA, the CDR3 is TGTGCCAGCAGCGGACAGGGGGTTACCTACGAGCAGTACTTC. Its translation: CASSGQGVTYEQYF.